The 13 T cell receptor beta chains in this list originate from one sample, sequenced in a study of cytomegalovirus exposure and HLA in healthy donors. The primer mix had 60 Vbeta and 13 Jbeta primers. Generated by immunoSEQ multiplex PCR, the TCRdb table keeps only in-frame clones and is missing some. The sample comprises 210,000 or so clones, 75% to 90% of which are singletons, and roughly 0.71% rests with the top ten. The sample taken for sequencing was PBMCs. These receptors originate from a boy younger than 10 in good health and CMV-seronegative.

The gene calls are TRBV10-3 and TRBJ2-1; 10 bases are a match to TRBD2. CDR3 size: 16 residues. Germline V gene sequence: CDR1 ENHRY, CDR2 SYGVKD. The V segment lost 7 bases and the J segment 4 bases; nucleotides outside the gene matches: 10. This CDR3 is CAIKNMTSGQYNEQFF. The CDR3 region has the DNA TGTGCCATCAAAAACATGACTAGCGGGCAATACAATGAGCAGTTCTTC.

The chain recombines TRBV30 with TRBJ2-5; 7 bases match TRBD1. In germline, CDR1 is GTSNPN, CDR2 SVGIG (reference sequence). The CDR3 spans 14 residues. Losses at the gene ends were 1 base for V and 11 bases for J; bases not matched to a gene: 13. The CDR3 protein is CAWSGPGQLIKQYF. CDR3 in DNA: TGTGCCTGGAGTGGCCCGGGACAGCTAATAAAGCAGTACTTC.

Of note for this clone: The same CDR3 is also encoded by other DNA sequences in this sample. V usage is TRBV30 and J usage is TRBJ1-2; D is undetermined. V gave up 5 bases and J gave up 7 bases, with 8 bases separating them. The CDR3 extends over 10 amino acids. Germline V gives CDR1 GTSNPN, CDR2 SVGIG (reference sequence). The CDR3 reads CAWGRGGYTF. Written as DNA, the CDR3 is TGTGCCTGGGGCCGAGGTGGCTACACCTTC. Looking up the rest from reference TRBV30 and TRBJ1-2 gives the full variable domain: SQTIHQWPATLVQPVGSPLSLECTVEGTSNPNLYWYRQAAGRGLQLLFYSVGIGQISSEVPQNLSASRPQDRQFILSSKKLLLSDSGFYLCAWGRGGYTFGSGTRLTVV.

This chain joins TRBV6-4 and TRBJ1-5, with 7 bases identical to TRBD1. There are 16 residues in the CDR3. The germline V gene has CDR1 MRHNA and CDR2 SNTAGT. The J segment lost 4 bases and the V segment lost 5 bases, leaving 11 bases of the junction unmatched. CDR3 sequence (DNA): TGTGCCAGCAGTTTCTCGACAGGGTCCCCAAATCAGCCCCAGCATTTT. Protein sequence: CASSFSTGSPNQPQHF.

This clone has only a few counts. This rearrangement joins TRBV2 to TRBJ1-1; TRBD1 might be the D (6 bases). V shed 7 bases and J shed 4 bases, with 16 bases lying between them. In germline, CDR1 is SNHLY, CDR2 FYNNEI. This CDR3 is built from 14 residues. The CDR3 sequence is CASTNLPGVTEAFF. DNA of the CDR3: TGTGCCAGCACTAACCTACCAGGGGTCACTGAAGCTTTCTTT.

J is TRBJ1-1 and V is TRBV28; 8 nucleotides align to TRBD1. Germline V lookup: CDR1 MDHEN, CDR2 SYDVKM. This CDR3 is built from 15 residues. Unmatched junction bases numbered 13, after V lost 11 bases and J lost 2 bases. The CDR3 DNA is TGTGCCTCCCAGGGGGCGGGGAGGGGAAACACTGAAGCTTTCTTT. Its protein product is CASQGAGRGNTEAFF.

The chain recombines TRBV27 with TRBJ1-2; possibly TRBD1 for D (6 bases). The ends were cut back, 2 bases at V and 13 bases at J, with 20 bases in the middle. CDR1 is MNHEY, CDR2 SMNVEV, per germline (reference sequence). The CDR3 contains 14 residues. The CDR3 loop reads CASSLRGQIWIATF. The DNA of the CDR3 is TGTGCCAGCAGTTTAAGGGGACAAATTTGGATCGCCACCTTC.

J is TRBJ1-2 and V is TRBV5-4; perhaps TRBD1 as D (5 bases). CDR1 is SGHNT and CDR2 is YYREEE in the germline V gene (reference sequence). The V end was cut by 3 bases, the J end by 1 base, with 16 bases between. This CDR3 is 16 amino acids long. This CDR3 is CASSSRSTDFNYGYTF. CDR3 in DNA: TGTGCCAGCAGCTCCAGATCGACAGATTTTAACTATGGCTACACCTTC.

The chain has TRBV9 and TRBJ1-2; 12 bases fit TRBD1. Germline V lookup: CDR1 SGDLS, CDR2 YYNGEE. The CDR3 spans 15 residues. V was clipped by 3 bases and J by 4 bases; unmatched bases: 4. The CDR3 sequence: CASSAGTGGTYGYTF. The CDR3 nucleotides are TGTGCCAGCAGCGCGGGGACAGGGGGCACCTATGGCTACACCTTC.

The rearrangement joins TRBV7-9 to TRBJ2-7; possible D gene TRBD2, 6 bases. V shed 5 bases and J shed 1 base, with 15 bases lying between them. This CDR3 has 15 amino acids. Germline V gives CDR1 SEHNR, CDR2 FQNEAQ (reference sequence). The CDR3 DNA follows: TGTGCCAGCAGCGGCGGGACGGAGGAATCCTACGAGCAGTACTTC. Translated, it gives CASSGGTEESYEQYF. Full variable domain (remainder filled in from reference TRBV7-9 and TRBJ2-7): DTGVSQNPRHKITKRGQNVTFRCDPISEHNRLYWYRQTLGQGPEFLTYFQNEAQLEKSRLLSDRFSAERPKGSFSTLEIQRTEQGDSAMYLCASSGGTEESYEQYFGPGTRLTVT.

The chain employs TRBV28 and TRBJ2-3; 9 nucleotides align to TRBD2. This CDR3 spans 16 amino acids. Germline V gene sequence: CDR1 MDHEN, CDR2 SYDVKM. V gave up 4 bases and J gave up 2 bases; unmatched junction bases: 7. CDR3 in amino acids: CASSSLSGRTTDTQYF. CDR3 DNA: TGTGCCAGCAGTTCCCTTAGCGGGAGAACCACAGATACGCAGTATTTT.

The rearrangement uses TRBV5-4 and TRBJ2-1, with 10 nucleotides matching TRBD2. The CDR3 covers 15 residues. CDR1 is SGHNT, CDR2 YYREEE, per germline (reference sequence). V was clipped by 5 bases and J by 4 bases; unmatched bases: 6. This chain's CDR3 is CASRSPSGGYNEQFF. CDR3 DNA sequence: TGTGCCAGCAGATCTCCTAGCGGGGGTTACAATGAGCAGTTCTTC. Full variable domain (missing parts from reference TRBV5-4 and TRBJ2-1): ETGVTQSPTHLIKTRGQQVTLRCSSQSGHNTVSWYQQALGQGPQFIFQYYREEENGRGNFPPRFSGLQFPNYSSELNVNALELDDSALYLCASRSPSGGYNEQFFGPGTRLTVL.

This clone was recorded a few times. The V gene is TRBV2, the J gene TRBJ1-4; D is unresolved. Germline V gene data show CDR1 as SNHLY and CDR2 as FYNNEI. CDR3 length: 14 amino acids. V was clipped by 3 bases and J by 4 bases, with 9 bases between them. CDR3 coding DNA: TGTGCCAGCAGTGACGTAGGAGTTAATGAAAAACTGTTTTTT. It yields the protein CASSDVGVNEKLFF.